This paragraph covers one T cell receptor (beta chain) sequence. The sample belongs to a study of human thymus T cells. Some clones are missing from TCRdb's copy, which holds only in-frame ones; the method was immunoSEQ multiplex PCR. The sample yields approximately 40,000 clones, nearly 95% seen once. CDR3 length equals 14 residues. V was cut by 10 bases and J by 2 bases, with 18 bases left in between. Germline V CDR1 and CDR2: MDHEN, SYDVKM. The sequence came from a boy in the first two years of life with a congenital heart defect but otherwise immunologically healthy. V is TRBV28 and J is TRBJ2-7; D is undetermined. Input material: blood. The CDR3 coding sequence is TGTGCCACCACCTCGACAAAACGCACCTACGAGCAGTACTTC. The encoded protein is CATTSTKRTYEQYF.